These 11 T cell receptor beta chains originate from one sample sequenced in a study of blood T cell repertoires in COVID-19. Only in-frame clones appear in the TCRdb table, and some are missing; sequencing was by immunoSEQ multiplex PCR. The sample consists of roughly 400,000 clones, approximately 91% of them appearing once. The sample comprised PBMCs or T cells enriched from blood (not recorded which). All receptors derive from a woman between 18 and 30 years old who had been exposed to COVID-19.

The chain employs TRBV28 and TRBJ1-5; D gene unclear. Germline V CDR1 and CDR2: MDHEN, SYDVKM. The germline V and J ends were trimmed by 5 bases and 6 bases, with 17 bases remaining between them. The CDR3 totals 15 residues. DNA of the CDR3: TGTGCCAGCAGTCTAACCACAAACAGCCCTCAGCCCCAGCATTTT. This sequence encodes CASSLTTNSPQPQHF. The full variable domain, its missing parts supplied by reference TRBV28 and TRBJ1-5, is DVKVTQSSRYLVKRTGEKVFLECVQDMDHENMFWYRQDPGLGLRLIYFSYDVKMKEKGDIPEGYSVSREKKERFSLILESASTNQTSMYLCASSLTTNSPQPQHFGDGTRLSIL.

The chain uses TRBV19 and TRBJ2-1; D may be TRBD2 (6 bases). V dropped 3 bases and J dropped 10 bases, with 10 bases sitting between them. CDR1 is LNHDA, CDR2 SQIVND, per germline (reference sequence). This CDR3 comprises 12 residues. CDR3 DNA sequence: TGTGCCAGTAGTATTGGCGGGAACGAGCAGTTCTTC. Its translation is CASSIGGNEQFF.

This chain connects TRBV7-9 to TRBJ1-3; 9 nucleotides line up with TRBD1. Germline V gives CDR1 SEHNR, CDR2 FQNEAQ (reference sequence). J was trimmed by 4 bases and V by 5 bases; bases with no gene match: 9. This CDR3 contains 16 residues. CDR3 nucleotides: TGTGCCAGCAGCCCCCCGGACAGGGGTTCAGGAAACACCATATATTTT. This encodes CASSPPDRGSGNTIYF.

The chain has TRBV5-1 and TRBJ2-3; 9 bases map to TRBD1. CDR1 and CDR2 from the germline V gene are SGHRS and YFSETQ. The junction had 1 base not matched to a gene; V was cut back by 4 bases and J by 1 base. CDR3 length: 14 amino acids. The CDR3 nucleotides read TGCGCCAGCAGCAGGACAGGGGGCACAGATACGCAGTATTTT. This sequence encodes CASSRTGGTDTQYF.

DNA for the CDR3: TGTGCCAGCAGCTCTGACCGATTACTAGCGGGAGAACAGTATTTT. Residues: CASSSDRLLAGEQYF. The chain employs TRBV7-8 and TRBJ2-3, with 11 bases that match TRBD2. The CDR3 is 15 amino acids. Germline V lookup: CDR1 SGHVS, CDR2 FQNEAQ. V lost 4 bases, J lost 12 bases, and 12 bases stayed unmatched.

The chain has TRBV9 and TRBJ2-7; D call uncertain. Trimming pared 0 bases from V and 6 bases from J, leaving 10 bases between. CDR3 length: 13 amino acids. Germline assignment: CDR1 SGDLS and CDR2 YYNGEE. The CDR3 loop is CASSVAKDREQYF. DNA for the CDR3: TGTGCCAGCAGCGTAGCTAAAGATCGCGAGCAGTACTTC.

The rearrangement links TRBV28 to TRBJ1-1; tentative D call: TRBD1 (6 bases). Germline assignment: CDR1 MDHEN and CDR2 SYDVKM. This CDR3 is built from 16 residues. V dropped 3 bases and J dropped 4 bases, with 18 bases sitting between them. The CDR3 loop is CASSFGQRAVGTEAFF. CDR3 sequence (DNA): TGTGCCAGCAGTTTCGGACAGAGGGCGGTTGGCACTGAAGCTTTCTTT.

The CDR3 loop reads CASRRQGTGELFF. In DNA, the CDR3 is TGTGCCAGCAGACGACAGGGAACCGGGGAGCTGTTTTTT. The chain employs TRBV12-3 or TRBV12-4 and TRBJ2-2; 7 nucleotides agree with TRBD1. The J segment lost 5 bases and the V segment lost 6 bases, leaving 3 bases of the junction unmatched. This CDR3 contains 13 residues.

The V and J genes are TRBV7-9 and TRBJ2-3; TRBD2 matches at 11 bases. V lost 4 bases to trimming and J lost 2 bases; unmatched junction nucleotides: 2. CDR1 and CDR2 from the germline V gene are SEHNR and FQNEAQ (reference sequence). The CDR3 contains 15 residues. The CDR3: CASSSSGRFTDTQYF. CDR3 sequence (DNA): TGTGCCAGCAGCTCTAGCGGGAGGTTCACAGATACGCAGTATTTT.

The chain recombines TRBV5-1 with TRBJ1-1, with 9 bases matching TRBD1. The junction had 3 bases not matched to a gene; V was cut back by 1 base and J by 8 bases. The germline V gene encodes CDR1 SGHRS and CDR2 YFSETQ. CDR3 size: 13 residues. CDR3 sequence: CASSLKDRGEAFF. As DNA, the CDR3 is TGCGCCAGCAGCTTGAAGGACAGGGGAGAAGCTTTCTTT.

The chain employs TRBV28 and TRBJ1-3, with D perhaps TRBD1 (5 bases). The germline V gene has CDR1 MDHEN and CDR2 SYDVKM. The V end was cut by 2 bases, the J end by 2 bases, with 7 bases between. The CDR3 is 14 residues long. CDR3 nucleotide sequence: TGTGCCAGCAGTTTAATAGGGGCTGGAAACACCATATATTTT. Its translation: CASSLIGAGNTIYF.